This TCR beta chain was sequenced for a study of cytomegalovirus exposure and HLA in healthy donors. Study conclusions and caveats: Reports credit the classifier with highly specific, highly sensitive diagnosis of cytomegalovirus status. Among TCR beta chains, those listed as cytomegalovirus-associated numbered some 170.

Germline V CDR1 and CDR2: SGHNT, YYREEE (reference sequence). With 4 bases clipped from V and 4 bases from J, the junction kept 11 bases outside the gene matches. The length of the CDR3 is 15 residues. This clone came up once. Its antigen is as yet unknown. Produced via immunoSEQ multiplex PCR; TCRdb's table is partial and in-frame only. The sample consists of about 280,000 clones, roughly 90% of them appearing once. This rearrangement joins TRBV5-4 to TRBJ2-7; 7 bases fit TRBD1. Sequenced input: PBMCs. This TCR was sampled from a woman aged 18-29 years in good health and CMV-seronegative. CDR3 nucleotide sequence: TGTGCCAGCAGCCCTAAACAGGGGCCGGAATACGAGCAGTACTTC. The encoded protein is CASSPKQGPEYEQYF. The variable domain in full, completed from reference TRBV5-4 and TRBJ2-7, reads ETGVTQSPTHLIKTRGQQVTLRCSSQSGHNTVSWYQQALGQGPQFIFQYYREEENGRGNFPPRFSGLQFPNYSSELNVNALELDDSALYLCASSPKQGPEYEQYFGPGTRLTVT.